The clone carrying this TCR beta chain came up many times. This sample stems from a study of neurological immune-mediated disorders. TCRdb passed the 5' RACE reads through MiXCR, listing each CDR3 protein once. The sample holds under 90,000 distinct CDR3 sequences, approximately 10% seen once. The sequenced sample consisted of PBMCs. The receptor comes from a man aged 35 to 55 in good health.

The chain's CDR3 is CASSGGSYEQYF. CDR3 DNA: TGTGCCAGCAGTGGCGGCTCCTACGAGCAGTACTTC. This chain links TRBV6-1 with TRBJ2-7; D is ambiguous. In germline, CDR1 is MNHNS, CDR2 SASEGT. Trimming removed 4 bases from V and 0 bases from J, with 4 bases in between. This CDR3 has 12 amino acids.